This T cell receptor (beta chain) was documented in a study of blood T cell repertoires in COVID-19. In the study overall: The origin of the acute and convalescent COVID-19 samples was the United States, Italy and Spain. T cells, B-cell-depleted T cells, or PBMCs provided the cDNA or gDNA that served as material.

With regard to this clone: The germline gene is not matched at one end of the junction; a read error may be the cause.

In the original processing: Amplification with reference gene primers provided the estimates of nucleated cell counts. Data came from immunoSEQ multiplex PCR; TCRdb stores just in-frame clones and leaves some out. V, J and clone size were drawn from that table, and D and trimming were deduced from the DNA. The table shows 250,000 to 350,000 clones, with about nine tenths occurring only once. Germline V gene data show CDR1 as SSHAT and CDR2 as FNYEAQ (reference sequence). This CDR3 is 20 amino acids long. Sequenced: peripheral blood. V gene TRBV7-7 combines with J gene TRBJ1-5, with D possibly being TRBD1 (5 bases). This sequence was found in a woman in her 30s with active or convalescent COVID-19. The CDR3 nucleotides are TGTGCTAGCAGCTCCTCTAAAGGTCAGGTAGGTTCTCCGGGGGGTCAGCCCCAGCATTTT. This sequence encodes CASSSSKGQVGSPGGQPQHF.